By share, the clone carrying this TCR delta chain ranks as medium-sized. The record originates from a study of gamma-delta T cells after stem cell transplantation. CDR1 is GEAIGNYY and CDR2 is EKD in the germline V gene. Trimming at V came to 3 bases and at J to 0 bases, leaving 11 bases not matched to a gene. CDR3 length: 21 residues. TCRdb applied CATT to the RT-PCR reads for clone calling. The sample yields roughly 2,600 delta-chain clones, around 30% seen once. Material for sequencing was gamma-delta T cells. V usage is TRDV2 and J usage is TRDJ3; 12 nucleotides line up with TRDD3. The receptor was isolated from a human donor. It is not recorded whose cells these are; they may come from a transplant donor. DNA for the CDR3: TGTGCCTGTGACCCTGTACTGGGGGATACCGGAGACTCCTGGGACACCCGACAGATGTTTTTC. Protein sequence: CACDPVLGDTGDSWDTRQMFF.